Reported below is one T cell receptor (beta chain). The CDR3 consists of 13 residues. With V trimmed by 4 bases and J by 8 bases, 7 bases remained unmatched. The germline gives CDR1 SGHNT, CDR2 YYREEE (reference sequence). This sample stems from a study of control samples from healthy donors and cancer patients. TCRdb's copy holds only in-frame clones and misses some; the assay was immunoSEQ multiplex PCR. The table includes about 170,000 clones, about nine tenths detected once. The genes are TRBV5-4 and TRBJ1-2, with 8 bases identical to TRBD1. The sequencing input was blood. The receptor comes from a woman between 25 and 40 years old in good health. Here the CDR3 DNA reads TGTGCCAGCAGCAGAGACAGGGGTCGGGGCTACACCTTC. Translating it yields CASSRDRGRGYTF.